This TCR beta chain is drawn from a study of CD8+ T cells in alopecia areata. The study, taken as a whole, reports: For lesional scalp, especially alopecia totalis/universalis, clonality was higher than in normal scalp. Scalp data also include sequences from resident alphabeta T cells of normal skin. Relative to mice, TCR sharing across patients was less clear, a difference possibly HLA-related.

Concerning this clone: Its antigen remains unknown.

Sorting separated CD4+ and CD8+ T cells out of PBMCs. Following RNA extraction, reverse transcription yielded cDNA that acted as the sequencing template. TCRdb's copy holds only in-frame clones and misses some; the assay was immunoSEQ multiplex PCR. The data show under 250,000 clones, with more than 50% seen just once and 4.5% to 6% held by the top ten. With V trimmed by 6 bases and J by 0 bases, 6 bases remained unmatched. Germline CDR1 reads WSHSY; CDR2 reads SAAADI. There are 16 residues in the CDR3. The chain links TRBV10-2 to TRBJ2-4; TRBD1 matches 9 bases. Sample: CD8+ T cells sorted from blood. The clonotype was recovered from a human donor in good health. The CDR3 nucleotides are TGCGCCAGCAGCGCTGGACAGGGGCTAGCCAAAAACATTCAGTACTTC. Its protein is CASSAGQGLAKNIQYF.